The present T cell receptor (beta chain) was sequenced within a study of blood T cell repertoires in COVID-19. V was pared by 4 bases and J by 4 bases, with 11 bases of the junction left unmatched. There are 17 residues in the CDR3. Germline assignment: CDR1 SGHNT and CDR2 YYREEE (reference sequence). TCRdb keeps only in-frame clones here, not all; method: immunoSEQ multiplex PCR. The top ten clones hold around 6.1% of a sample with roughly 80,000 clones, 80% to 90% of them seen once. The sample taken for sequencing was peripheral blood. J is TRBJ2-7 and V is TRBV5-4; 13 bases line up with TRBD2. The sequence came from a man in his fifties with active COVID-19. The CDR3 DNA reads as TGTGCCAGCAGCGGAAAGGGCGGGACTAGCGGGATGTACGAGCAGTACTTC. It encodes CASSGKGGTSGMYEQYF.